These T cell receptor beta chains were read from a single sample in a study of PD-L1 blockade in urothelial cancer. Sequencing was performed with immunoSEQ multiplex PCR; in TCRdb, only in-frame clones are kept and a portion is missing. The repertoire includes some 30,000 clones, about 87% of them detected once, and 1.5% to 2% sits in the top ten. Source: PBMCs, taken around atezolizumab (anti-PD-L1) treatment. The source is a man aged 50 to 59 with urothelial cancer. CDR3s include the opening cysteine and the closing phenylalanine or tryptophan. Each record gives: clone size, J gene, D gene, V gene, CDR3 protein, CDR3 DNA. D genes are given only for firm matches. The size field is filled for only some rows; it gives once, few, many or a size class.

clone_size: NA; j_call: TRBJ2-3; d_call: TRBD2; v_call: TRBV2; cdr3_aa: CASSLTSGSTDTQYF; cdr3_nt: TGTGCCAGCAGCTTGACTAGCGGGAGCACAGATACGCAGTATTTT
clone_size: NA; j_call: TRBJ1-2; d_call: NA; v_call: TRBV5-5; cdr3_aa: CASSLEQGKRYGYTF; cdr3_nt: TGTGCCAGCAGCTTGGAGCAGGGGAAACGTTATGGCTACACCTTC
clone_size: NA; j_call: TRBJ2-5; d_call: TRBD2; v_call: TRBV6-5; cdr3_aa: CASSYAGGGETQYF; cdr3_nt: TGTGCCAGCAGTTACGCGGGAGGGGGGGAGACCCAGTACTTC
clone_size: NA; j_call: TRBJ2-3; d_call: TRBD2; v_call: TRBV7-3; cdr3_aa: CASSFSGGATWTDTQYF; cdr3_nt: TGTGCCAGCAGCTTTAGCGGGGGGGCCACGTGGACAGATACGCAGTATTTT
clone_size: once; j_call: TRBJ2-2; d_call: NA; v_call: TRBV6-5; cdr3_aa: CASSEGLNTGELFF; cdr3_nt: TGTGCCAGCAGTGAAGGACTTAACACCGGGGAGCTGTTTTTT
clone_size: NA; j_call: TRBJ2-2; d_call: NA; v_call: TRBV5-6; cdr3_aa: CASSLLSSGNTGELFF; cdr3_nt: TGTGCCAGCAGCTTGTTGAGTAGCGGTAACACCGGGGAGCTGTTTTTT
clone_size: NA; j_call: TRBJ2-5; d_call: TRBD1; v_call: TRBV10-3; cdr3_aa: CAISDRGSETQYF; cdr3_nt: TGTGCCATCAGTGACAGGGGGTCGGAGACCCAGTACTTC
clone_size: NA; j_call: TRBJ1-2; d_call: TRBD1; v_call: TRBV7-6; cdr3_aa: CASSYRDRGAYTF; cdr3_nt: TGTGCCAGCAGCTACCGGGACAGGGGTGCCTACACCTTC
clone_size: NA; j_call: TRBJ1-4; d_call: NA; v_call: TRBV2; cdr3_aa: CASSHRYNEKLFF; cdr3_nt: TGTGCCAGCAGCCACAGGTATAATGAAAAACTGTTTTTT
clone_size: NA; j_call: TRBJ2-3; d_call: TRBD2; v_call: TRBV15; cdr3_aa: CVAGGPPFDTQYF; cdr3_nt: TGTGTAGCGGGAGGGCCTCCCTTCGATACGCAGTATTTT
clone_size: NA; j_call: TRBJ2-7; d_call: NA; v_call: TRBV19; cdr3_aa: CASSIDAGNEQYF; cdr3_nt: TGTGCCAGTAGTATAGATGCAGGTAACGAGCAGTACTTC
clone_size: NA; j_call: TRBJ2-7; d_call: TRBD1; v_call: TRBV4-1; cdr3_aa: CASSQDSKRGRAYEQYF; cdr3_nt: TGCGCCAGCAGCCAAGATTCTAAGAGGGGGCGAGCCTACGAGCAGTACTTC
clone_size: NA; j_call: TRBJ2-7; d_call: NA; v_call: TRBV7-9; cdr3_aa: CASIPRDSYEQYF; cdr3_nt: TGTGCCAGCATCCCCCGGGATTCCTACGAGCAGTACTTC
clone_size: NA; j_call: TRBJ1-5; d_call: NA; v_call: TRBV27; cdr3_aa: CASSFRGLQMPQHF; cdr3_nt: TGTGCCAGCAGTTTTAGGGGACTCCAGATGCCCCAGCATTTT
clone_size: NA; j_call: TRBJ2-7; d_call: TRBD1; v_call: TRBV11-2; cdr3_aa: CASSLTPGQLYEQYF; cdr3_nt: TGTGCCAGCAGCTTGACGCCGGGACAGCTTTACGAGCAGTACTTC
clone_size: NA; j_call: TRBJ2-7; d_call: TRBD1; v_call: TRBV28; cdr3_aa: CASTGTGGYEQYF; cdr3_nt: TGTGCCAGCACCGGGACAGGGGGCTATGAGCAGTACTTC
clone_size: NA; j_call: TRBJ2-1; d_call: TRBD2; v_call: TRBV19; cdr3_aa: CASNLPGLADNEQFF; cdr3_nt: TGTGCCAGTAATTTGCCGGGACTAGCTGACAATGAGCAGTTCTTC
clone_size: NA; j_call: TRBJ2-3; d_call: TRBD2; v_call: TRBV6-4; cdr3_aa: CASRASGRPNTTDTQYF; cdr3_nt: TGTGCCAGCAGAGCTAGCGGGAGGCCTAATACCACAGATACGCAGTATTTT
clone_size: NA; j_call: TRBJ2-3; d_call: TRBD2; v_call: TRBV18; cdr3_aa: CASSPPLGGGTQYF; cdr3_nt: TGTGCCAGCTCACCGCCTCTCGGGGGGGGGACGCAGTATTTT
clone_size: NA; j_call: TRBJ1-2; d_call: NA; v_call: TRBV13; cdr3_aa: CASSERLGAYGYTF; cdr3_nt: TGTGCCAGCAGCGAACGCCTAGGGGCCTATGGCTACACCTTC
clone_size: NA; j_call: TRBJ2-5; d_call: NA; v_call: TRBV7-3; cdr3_aa: CASSTPGEETQYF; cdr3_nt: TGTGCCAGCAGCACCCCCGGGGAAGAGACCCAGTACTTC
clone_size: NA; j_call: TRBJ1-6; d_call: NA; v_call: TRBV27; cdr3_aa: CASSPSPRRQYNSPLHF; cdr3_nt: TGTGCCAGCAGTCCTTCCCCCCGGCGGCAATATAATTCACCCCTCCACTTT
clone_size: NA; j_call: TRBJ2-1; d_call: NA; v_call: TRBV19; cdr3_aa: CASKPDRSSYNEQFF; cdr3_nt: TGTGCCAGTAAACCCGACAGGAGCTCCTACAATGAGCAGTTCTTC
clone_size: NA; j_call: TRBJ2-5; d_call: NA; v_call: TRBV7-2; cdr3_aa: CASSLVPQEGTQYF; cdr3_nt: TGTGCCAGCAGCTTAGTCCCCCAGGAAGGGACCCAGTACTTC
clone_size: once; j_call: TRBJ2-7; d_call: TRBD2; v_call: TRBV4-3; cdr3_aa: CASSQDSGIDEQYF; cdr3_nt: TGCGCCAGCAGCCAAGACAGCGGGATTGACGAGCAGTACTTC
clone_size: NA; j_call: TRBJ2-7; d_call: NA; v_call: TRBV9; cdr3_aa: CASSKIGRGYEQYF; cdr3_nt: TGTGCCAGCAGCAAGATCGGCAGGGGATACGAGCAGTACTTC
clone_size: NA; j_call: TRBJ1-6; d_call: NA; v_call: TRBV6-1; cdr3_aa: CASSEAVYSPLHF; cdr3_nt: TGTGCCAGCAGTGAAGCCGTTTATTCACCCCTCCACTTT
clone_size: NA; j_call: TRBJ2-3; d_call: TRBD2; v_call: TRBV13; cdr3_aa: CASSLFGLAAGTDTQYF; cdr3_nt: TGTGCCAGCAGCTTATTCGGACTAGCGGCAGGCACAGATACGCAGTATTTT
clone_size: few; j_call: TRBJ1-6; d_call: TRBD1; v_call: TRBV7-9; cdr3_aa: CASSLIGGKLNSPLHF; cdr3_nt: TGTGCCAGCAGCTTAATAGGGGGCAAGTTAAACTCACCCCTCCACTTT
clone_size: NA; j_call: TRBJ2-1; d_call: NA; v_call: TRBV11-2; cdr3_aa: CASSLGEYEQFF; cdr3_nt: TGTGCCAGCAGCTTAGGGGAGTACGAGCAGTTCTTC
clone_size: NA; j_call: TRBJ2-5; d_call: NA; v_call: TRBV6-5; cdr3_aa: CASGRLETQYF; cdr3_nt: TGTGCCAGCGGCCGACTGGAGACCCAGTACTTC
clone_size: NA; j_call: TRBJ2-7; d_call: TRBD1; v_call: TRBV5-5; cdr3_aa: CASSLGPGTGTYEQYF; cdr3_nt: TGTGCCAGCAGCTTGGGCCCCGGGACAGGCACCTACGAGCAGTACTTC
clone_size: NA; j_call: TRBJ2-1; d_call: NA; v_call: TRBV27; cdr3_aa: CASSLFLASSYNEQFF; cdr3_nt: TGTGCCAGCAGTTTATTCCTAGCGAGCTCCTACAATGAGCAGTTCTTC
clone_size: NA; j_call: TRBJ1-2; d_call: NA; v_call: TRBV5-1; cdr3_aa: CASSLGTNANYGYTF; cdr3_nt: TGCGCCAGCAGCTTGGGGACAAACGCTAACTATGGCTACACCTTC
clone_size: NA; j_call: TRBJ2-5; d_call: NA; v_call: TRBV5-1; cdr3_aa: CASSLDRAVQETQYF; cdr3_nt: TGCGCCAGCAGCTTGGACAGGGCTGTTCAAGAGACCCAGTACTTC
clone_size: NA; j_call: TRBJ2-3; d_call: NA; v_call: TRBV27; cdr3_aa: CASSRLRTGVTDTQYF; cdr3_nt: TGTGCCAGCAGCCGCCTGAGGACCGGGGTCACAGATACGCAGTATTTT
clone_size: NA; j_call: TRBJ1-1; d_call: NA; v_call: TRBV7-3; cdr3_aa: CASSLTTGVNTEAFF; cdr3_nt: TGTGCCAGCAGCTTAACGACAGGCGTGAACACTGAAGCTTTCTTT